What follows are 26 T cell receptor beta chains derived from one specimen sequenced in a study of beta chain features in type 1 diabetes. Since all of the isolated RNA was reverse transcribed, expressed TCRB transcripts were what got sequenced. Here immunoSEQ multiplex PCR was the method, and the copy in TCRdb shows in-frame clones only, minus some. Among around 300,000 clones listed, 8% were seen once. The sample consisted of central memory CD4+ T cells from blood. The receptor source for this set is a woman aged 18-30 years in good health.

The V call is TRBV6-5, the J call TRBJ1-2, with TRBD1 as a possible D gene (6 bases). The V end lost 9 bases, the J end lost 6 bases, and 11 bases lay between the germline ends. Germline assignment: CDR1 MNHEY and CDR2 SVGAGI. The CDR3 totals 11 residues. The CDR3, as DNA: TGTGCCAGTCGGGACATACATGGCTACACCTTC. This codes for CASRDIHGYTF.

This clone came up a few times. The chain carries TRBV7-9 and TRBJ1-2; tentatively, D is TRBD1 (6 bases). The CDR3 extends over 13 amino acids. V gave up 4 bases and J gave up 6 bases, with 12 bases separating them. The germline V gene encodes CDR1 SEHNR and CDR2 FQNEAQ (reference sequence). The CDR3 sequence is CASSSHRVDGYTF. CDR3 DNA: TGTGCCAGCAGCTCGCACAGGGTGGATGGCTACACCTTC.

This clone has a handful of counts. The genes are TRBV11-1 and TRBJ1-2, with 11 bases lining up with TRBD1. The V segment lost 6 bases and the J segment 2 bases; nucleotides outside the gene matches: 5. Germline V gives CDR1 SGHAT, CDR2 FQDESV (reference sequence). The CDR3 has 15 amino acids. CDR3 DNA sequence: TGTGCCAGCAGTTTATGGACAGGGGGCAACTATGGCTACACCTTC. It encodes CASSLWTGGNYGYTF.

The table lists this clone with a few counts. The chain carries TRBV30 and TRBJ2-5; TRBD1 matches at 10 bases. The CDR3 is made up of 15 amino acids. CDR1 and CDR2 (germline): GTSNPN, SVGIG (reference sequence). V was pared by 3 bases and J by 3 bases, with 7 bases of the junction left unmatched. The CDR3 nucleotides read TGTGCCTGGAGGGTTTTGGGACAGGGGAAAGAGACCCAGTACTTC. It translates to CAWRVLGQGKETQYF. Full variable domain (outside the CDR3, taken from reference TRBV30 and TRBJ2-5): SQTIHQWPATLVQPVGSPLSLECTVEGTSNPNLYWYRQAAGRGLQLLFYSVGIGQISSEVPQNLSASRPQDRQFILSSKKLLLSDSGFYLCAWRVLGQGKETQYFGPGTRLLVL.

The chain has TRBV4-2 and TRBJ1-3; 9 nucleotides align to TRBD1. The junction had 4 bases not matched to a gene; V was cut back by 1 base and J by 3 bases. This CDR3 is built from 16 residues. Germline CDR1 LGHNA, CDR2 YNFKEQ. DNA for the CDR3: TGTGCCAGCAGCCAAGGGGACAGGGAGTTTGGAAACACCATATATTTT. Protein: CASSQGDREFGNTIYF.

The V call is TRBV5-6, the J call TRBJ2-7; no clear D. V lost 1 base to trimming and J lost 2 bases, with 7 bases between them. The CDR3 totals 13 residues. Germline CDR1 is SGHDT and CDR2 is YYEEEE. Here the CDR3 reads CASSLWSAYEQYF. The CDR3 DNA sequence: TGTGCCAGCAGCTTGTGGTCAGCCTACGAGCAGTACTTC.

In its sample, this clone was seen a few times. V and J are TRBV5-5 and TRBJ1-5, with D tentatively TRBD1 (6 bases). Trimming left V 2 bases short and J 8 bases short, with 14 bases between. The CDR3 runs to 14 residues. CDR1 and CDR2 (germline): SGHKS, YYEKEE (reference sequence). This chain's CDR3 is CASSLGGPQEPQHF. The CDR3 coding sequence is TGTGCCAGCAGCTTAGGGGGGCCCCAGGAGCCCCAGCATTTT.

The chain has TRBV11-2 and TRBJ1-1; D is unresolved. Germline V gene sequence: CDR1 SGHAT, CDR2 FQNNGV. The CDR3 length is 13 residues. Deletions cut 5 bases from V and 4 bases from J, with 11 bases between. As DNA, the CDR3 is TGTGCCAGCAGCCCGGGGTGGGGCACTGAAGCTTTCTTT. Its translation is CASSPGWGTEAFF.

The V call is TRBV4-1, the J call TRBJ1-2; tentatively, D is TRBD1 (5 bases). From germline, CDR1 is MGHRA and CDR2 YSYEKL. Trimming took off 10 bases at V and 6 bases at J, with 24 bases between the two ends. The CDR3 extends over 15 amino acids. This CDR3 reads CATRQFYGVGDGYTF. The CDR3 bases are TGCGCCACTCGACAGTTTTATGGGGTTGGCGATGGCTACACCTTC.

This clone was counted between two and nine times. The chain couples TRBV5-4 to TRBJ2-2; no clear D. The V and J ends lost 6 bases and 3 bases respectively, with 15 bases between them. Germline V gene lookup returns CDR1 SGHNT and CDR2 YYREEE (reference sequence). This CDR3 is 15 amino acids long. CDR3 protein: CASKPRSGDTGELFF. The CDR3 DNA reads TGTGCCAGCAAACCCCGGAGTGGGGACACCGGGGAGCTGTTTTTT.

A few counts support this clone. The CDR3 reads CASSRLQETNYGYTF. The CDR3 DNA follows: TGCGCCAGCAGCAGATTACAGGAGACTAACTATGGCTACACCTTC. The chain employs TRBV4-1 and TRBJ1-2; D perhaps matches TRBD1 (5 bases). V was pared by 5 bases and J by 0 bases, with 13 bases between. The CDR3 has 15 amino acids. The V gene's germline CDR1 is MGHRA and CDR2 YSYEKL.

This clone was counted a few times. The rearrangement links TRBV6-6 to TRBJ1-1, with D possibly TRBD1 on 6 matching bases. The V gene lost 3 bases and the J gene lost 10 bases, with 18 bases spanning the gap. The V gene's germline CDR1 is MNHNY and CDR2 SVGAGI (reference sequence). The CDR3 extends over 14 amino acids. The CDR3 region has the DNA TGTGCCAGCAGTTATTATCAGGGGTCGGGAGGAGCTTTCTTT. Translating it yields CASSYYQGSGGAFF.

This clone was counted a few times. The rearrangement uses TRBV5-4 and TRBJ2-5, with D unclear. The CDR3 runs to 13 residues. Trimming shortened V by 3 bases and J by 3 bases, and 9 bases separated the two germline ends. The germline V gene encodes CDR1 SGHNT and CDR2 YYREEE (reference sequence). DNA of the CDR3: TGTGCCAGCAGCTCGTATCAGGAAGAGACCCAGTACTTC. This translates into CASSSYQEETQYF.

V and J are TRBV7-9 and TRBJ2-1, with a weak D call TRBD2 (5 bases). The CDR3 consists of 11 residues. Per the germline V gene, CDR1 is SEHNR and CDR2 is FQNEAQ (reference sequence). Deletions cut 4 bases from V and 12 bases from J, with 10 bases between. The CDR3 DNA follows: TGTGCCAGCAGCTCAACGGGATGGCAGTTCTTC. Amino acid sequence: CASSSTGWQFF.

This clone was counted a few times. The chain is built from TRBV7-3 and TRBJ1-2; TRBD1 might be the D (6 bases). Germline CDR1 SGHTA, CDR2 FQGTGA. Trimming shortened V by 1 base and J by 6 bases, and 9 bases separated the two germline ends. The CDR3 is made up of 13 amino acids. In DNA, the CDR3 is TGTGCCAGCAGCTTAAATGCAGGGGATGGCTACACCTTC. Residues: CASSLNAGDGYTF.

The sample holds many counts of this clone. The CDR3 coding sequence is TGCGCCAGCAGCGGGACGACAGCTAACTATGGCTACACCTTC. It translates to CASSGTTANYGYTF. The chain carries TRBV5-1 and TRBJ1-2; TRBD1 is a possible D gene (5 bases). Germline assignment: CDR1 SGHRS and CDR2 YFSETQ. The CDR3 is made up of 14 amino acids. With 4 bases removed from V and 0 bases from J, the gap between germline ends came to 10 bases.

This clone has ten or more counts. The chain employs TRBV7-2 and TRBJ1-3, with no clear D. The V end was cut by 8 bases, the J end by 7 bases, with 12 bases between. CDR1 and CDR2 from the germline V gene are SGHTA and FQGNSA. The CDR3 runs 12 residues. CDR3 amino acids: CASGANGNTIYF. CDR3 DNA: TGTGCCAGCGGAGCAAACGGGAACACCATATATTTT.

This clone was seen more than once but under ten times. The V gene is TRBV7-9, the J gene TRBJ2-7, with D possibly matching TRBD2 (6 bases). The CDR3 has 13 amino acids. Germline V gives CDR1 SEHNR, CDR2 FQNEAQ (reference sequence). Trimming left V 3 bases short and J 10 bases short, with 16 bases between. CDR3 protein: CASSLGLPTGQYF. Written as DNA, the CDR3 is TGTGCCAGCAGCTTGGGACTGCCTACAGGACAGTACTTC.

This clone was found many times. The rearrangement links TRBV29-1 to TRBJ2-4; perhaps TRBD2 as D (5 bases). The CDR3 contains 13 residues. CDR1 is SQVTM and CDR2 is ANQGSEA in the germline V gene. V lost 1 base, J lost 2 bases, and 6 bases lay in between. The CDR3 bases are TGCAGCGTTGAAGGGACTTCCAAAAACATTCAGTACTTC. Protein product: CSVEGTSKNIQYF.

The CDR3 reads CASSLRGGAAIEQFF. The CDR3 DNA is TGTGCCAGCAGCTTACGGGGTGGGGCGGCCATTGAGCAGTTCTTC. The chain carries TRBV7-3 and TRBJ2-1, with D perhaps assigned TRBD1 or TRBD2 (5 bases each). The CDR3 spans 15 residues. Germline-derived CDR1 and CDR2 are SGHTA and FQGTGA. The V end lost 2 bases, the J end lost 9 bases, and 17 bases lay between the germline ends.

This chain joins TRBV18 and TRBJ2-5; 7 nucleotides line up with TRBD1. CDR3 length: 14 residues. Germline CDR1 and CDR2: KGHSH and LQKENI. The ends lost 6 bases at V and 2 bases at J; junction bases unmatched: 6. The chain's CDR3 is CASSGLQGQETQYF. CDR3 DNA: TGTGCCAGCTCGGGGCTACAGGGGCAAGAGACCCAGTACTTC.

The gene calls are TRBV7-8 and TRBJ1-5, with D perhaps matching TRBD1 (5 bases). The CDR3 is 13 amino acids. V lost 5 bases and J 5 bases, leaving 10 bases between the germline ends. The V gene's germline CDR1 is SGHVS and CDR2 FQNEAQ. The CDR3 loop reads CASSAGAHQPQHF. The DNA of the CDR3 is TGTGCCAGCAGCGCCGGGGCCCATCAGCCCCAGCATTTT.

The table lists this clone with many counts. V and J are TRBV5-4 and TRBJ2-5; D may match TRBD1 or TRBD2 (5 bases each). The CDR3 totals 15 residues. Germline CDR1 reads SGHNT; CDR2 reads YYREEE (reference sequence). The V and J ends lost 3 bases and 0 bases respectively, with 12 bases between them. The CDR3 DNA follows: TGTGCCAGCAGCTCCGGGACCATCTACCAAGAGACCCAGTACTTC. Translation gives CASSSGTIYQETQYF.

The J gene is TRBJ2-1, the V gene TRBV7-2, with TRBD2 identical over 7 bases. J was trimmed by 4 bases and V by 8 bases; bases with no gene match: 11. Looked up from germline, CDR1 is SGHTA and CDR2 is FQGNSA. The CDR3 contains 15 residues. The chain's CDR3 is CASGRLASRYNEQFF. In DNA form, the CDR3 reads TGTGCCAGCGGGCGACTAGCCAGCCGATACAATGAGCAGTTCTTC.

In this sample, this clone turned up a few times. One end of the junction does not line up with germline, which may come from a read error. Other DNA sequences in the same sample also yield this CDR3. This chain connects TRBV5-4 to TRBJ2-4; D is undetermined. The germline V gene has CDR1 SGHNT and CDR2 YYREEE (reference sequence). There are 12 residues in the CDR3. In DNA form, the CDR3 reads TGCGCCAGCAGCCAAGAGGAAAACATTCAGTACTTC. Residues: CASSQEENIQYF.

Many counts were recorded for this clone. The chain carries TRBV5-4 and TRBJ2-1; D might be TRBD1 (6 bases). The V end lost 3 bases, the J end lost 5 bases, and 15 bases lay between the germline ends. The CDR3 consists of 15 residues. The germline CDR1 and CDR2 sequences are SGHNT and YYREEE (reference sequence). The CDR3 protein is CASSWNRVGNNEQFF. The CDR3 bases are TGTGCCAGCAGCTGGAACAGGGTCGGGAACAATGAGCAGTTCTTC.